What follows is one TCR beta chain and its context. Its cognate antigen has yet to be identified. Nothing much larger sits one base from this clone, and base qualities are not available. TCR CDR3 regions were amplified from genomic DNA by multiplex PCR using the deep immunoSEQ assay. Extracted genomic DNA from each cell subset was distributed evenly across all wells of several immunoSEQ 96-well plates, and each plate was treated as a replicate. For sorted subsets, each replicate PCR was loaded with around 200 ng genomic DNA, equivalent to 30,000 or so T cell genomes. Purified libraries were quantified with a Qubit 3.0 fluorometer, sized on a Bioanalyzer 2100, and re-quantified with the KAPA Library Quantification kit. Each immunoSEQ 96-well plate was sequenced on its own single-read 150-cycle Illumina NextSeq 550 flow cell. In the authors' own workflow: Because the immunoSEQ output held only junctional sequences and lacked quality scores, the filtering could not match the filtering applied to full-length reads. To assign V/J genes and CDR3, sequences were annotated using PyIR, a Python wrapper for IgBLAST v1.9, with IMGT germline references. Reads were removed for weak V/J assignments (E-value above 1e-6), missing CDR3, stop codons, out-of-frame junctions, or ambiguous translated residues. V3J clonotypes were defined by identical inferred V gene, J gene, and CDR3 amino acid sequence. Percentage overlap between repertoires was computed as shared unique clonotypes divided by the size of the smaller repertoire. Richness of each repertoire was evaluated using RTK rarefaction, the Chao1 estimator, and Recon v2.1 estimates of unobserved clonotypes. Generation probabilities for all TCRbeta clonotypes obtained by the gDNA method from four donors were computed using OLGA. Held by TCRdb, this immuneACCESS table contains in-frame sequences only and omits some clones. Under half of the omission traces to an unresolved V gene where checked; the cause of the rest is unknown. The V and J calls and clone size are taken from that table; D and trimming were inferred from the DNA. Recorded for this sample are about 1.5 million clones; roughly 98% of them occurred a single time. The biggest ten clones account for 0.45% of the sample.

The donors were healthy, HIV-negative adults with no recently reported acute infections or vaccinations. All donors were Caucasian adults living in Nashville, Tennessee, USA. CD4+ T cells were enriched by magnetic negative selection; naive cells were then positively selected on CD45RA, and the negative fraction formed the memory subset. After blood collection by leukapheresis, PBMCs were isolated using Ficoll-Histopaque density gradient centrifugation and then cryopreserved in the vapor phase of liquid nitrogen. Analytical flow cytometry was used to check the purity and quantity of each magnetically sorted T cell population. Genomic DNA was isolated from each sorted fraction and quantified by UV absorbance on a Nanodrop 2000c. The junction carries 9 bases between V and J, which are trimmed by 2 bases and 4 bases respectively. The CDR3 measures 13 amino acids from cysteine to phenylalanine. The kept DNA is CDR3 alone, 39 bases in frame from the first base. Looking up the germline V gene yields CDR1 SGHRS and CDR2 YFSETQ.

This sample was taken from a study of shared clonotypes between healthy human individuals (TCRdb year 2020). Looking at the study overall: The cohort included three men and two women between 18 and 49 years of age. Per donor, three plates each were used for CD4 naive and CD4 memory, two for CD8 naive, and one for CD8 memory. To estimate repertoire size and how much clonotype sharing occurs between individuals, the study deeply sequenced the blood TCR repertoires of roughly 5 healthy adults. To increase sequencing depth and limit assay-specific biases, different laboratories used diverse techniques to prepare libraries and sequence TCR repertoires. Per donor, leukapheresis produced somewhere between about 0.85 and 10 billion PBMCs.

The full study reports these points: Across a handful of donors, around 5% of naive CD4, around 3.3% of naive CD8, under 2.5% of memory CD4, and approximately 0.42% of memory CD8 clonotypes were shared. Incomplete sequencing was indicated by rarefaction of sorted-subset datasets, despite the large sequencing depth. Pairwise subsampling led to the expectation that sequencing depth would affect the degree of clonotype sharing among donors. Because the study included only a small number of donors, the genetic and exposure-history diversity represented was limited. Larger estimated clonotype richness was generally found for naive subsets than for memory subsets. Compared with non-shared clonotypes, the clonotypes found in all four sorted-subset donors had higher generation probabilities. Only blood was sampled, and tissue TCR repertoires likely differ from those in blood.

The sequence was collected from a man under 40 in good health. Sequenced input: naive CD4+ T cells sorted from blood. Sample cell subset or site, as interpreted from the label and publication: CD45RA+ positively selected. The chain joins TRBV5-1 to TRBJ2-5, with no confidently assigned D gene. The CDR3 protein sequence reads: CASSFGIGETQYF. The nucleotides read TGCGCCAGCAGCTTTGGGATTGGAGAGACCCAGTACTTC.